This T cell receptor (beta chain) stems from a study of cytomegalovirus exposure and HLA in healthy donors. General study findings and limits: Per a prior analysis, the majority of TCR beta V segments were productive roughly 87% or roughly 30% of the time. Confirmation in vitro established that three CMV-associated chains were specific for CMV antigens.

CDR3 size: 14 residues. Germline V gives CDR1 SGHNT, CDR2 YENEEA. Trimming left V 0 bases short and J 10 bases short, with 13 bases between. Comments on this clone: The antigen remains undetermined.

In the PCR, 60 Vbeta and 13 Jbeta primers were used. Method: immunoSEQ multiplex PCR; TCRdb's copy keeps in-frame clones and lacks some. Of approximately 110,000 clones listed, roughly four fifths were seen once; the top ten hold 22%. What was sequenced was PBMCs. This clonotype was obtained from a man aged 25-45 years in good health and CMV-seropositive. The rearrangement links TRBV11-3 to TRBJ2-1, with D hard to call. In nucleotides, the CDR3 is TGTGCCAGCAGCTTAGACAGGCATCGCGACGAGCAGTTCTTC. Translated, it gives CASSLDRHRDEQFF.